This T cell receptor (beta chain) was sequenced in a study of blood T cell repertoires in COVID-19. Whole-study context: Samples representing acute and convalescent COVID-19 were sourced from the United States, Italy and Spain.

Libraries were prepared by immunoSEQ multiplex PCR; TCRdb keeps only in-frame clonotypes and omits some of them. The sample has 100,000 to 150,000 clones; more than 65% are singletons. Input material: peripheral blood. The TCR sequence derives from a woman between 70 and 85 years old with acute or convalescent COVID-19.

The CDR3 DNA is TGCAGCGGTTCTCCGGGACATGGAACTGAAGCTTTCTTT. Amino acids: CSGSPGHGTEAFF. The chain links TRBV29-1 to TRBJ1-1; TRBD1 might be the D (6 bases). The CDR3 has 13 amino acids. CDR1 and CDR2 from the germline V gene are SQVTM and ANQGSEA. Trimming took off 7 bases at V and 5 bases at J, with 17 bases between the two ends.